This T cell receptor (beta chain) was profiled in a study of Ad26.COV2.S vaccination and SARS-CoV-2 variants. Only in-frame clones appear in the TCRdb table, and some are missing; sequencing was by immunoSEQ multiplex PCR. The sample holds over 100,000 clones, about 78% seen once. Sequencing used peripheral blood, obtained after recovery from COVID-19. This TCR was sampled from a human donor who had recovered from COVID-19.

The CDR3 loop is CASSHLKGASEETQYF. Written as DNA, the CDR3 is TGTGCCAGCAGCCACCTCAAAGGGGCTAGCGAAGAGACCCAGTACTTC. V gene TRBV14 combines with J gene TRBJ2-5; D may be TRBD2 (6 bases). The V end was cut by 3 bases, the J end by 3 bases, with 17 bases between. The germline V gene encodes CDR1 SGHDN and CDR2 FVKESK. CDR3 length: 16 residues.